The 28 T cell receptor beta chains in this list originate from one sample, sequenced in a study of T-cell reconstitution after alpha-beta-depleted transplantation in children. Researchers prepared the TCRbeta library using unique molecular identifiers, the study reports. Using its own MiXCR run on the PCR reads, TCRdb lists one record per CDR3 protein. The sample carries about 200,000 distinct CDR3 sequences, about 14% recorded once. The sequenced sample was PBMCs from the stem cell graft donor, obtained from the stem cell graft. These receptors all come from a human donor who donated a stem cell graft to a child with acute lymphoblastic leukemia.

This clonotype was recorded at least ten times. A read error may account for a junction end that differs from germline. This chain links TRBV29-1 with TRBJ1-6; D gene unclear. Germline V gene data show CDR1 as SQVTM and CDR2 as ANQGSEA. The CDR3 has 11 residues. The CDR3: CSVEDQDLLYF. The CDR3 DNA reads as TGCAGCGTTGAAGATCAGGACTTGTTATACTTT.

This clonotype was detected many times. The gene calls are TRBV7-9 and TRBJ2-1, with 7 bases aligning to TRBD1. The germline V gene has CDR1 SEHNR and CDR2 FQNEAQ (reference sequence). The J segment lost 6 bases and the V segment lost 7 bases, leaving 9 bases of the junction unmatched. This CDR3 has 14 residues. CDR3 sequence: CASTEQGIFNEQFF. DNA for the CDR3: TGTGCCAGCACCGAACAGGGGATTTTCAATGAGCAGTTCTTC.

The chain is built from TRBV7-9 and TRBJ2-7, with TRBD1 identical over 7 bases. Looked up from germline, CDR1 is SEHNR and CDR2 is FQNEAQ (reference sequence). This CDR3 is 15 amino acids long. V shed 4 bases and J 4 bases; nucleotides not matched to a gene: 10. CDR3 DNA sequence: TGTGCCAGCAGCTACGGAGAGGGGGCATCGTACGAGCAGTACTTC. It specifies CASSYGEGASYEQYF.

Comments on this clonotype: With a much larger clone just one base away, this may be a read error. The chain combines TRBV29-1 with TRBJ2-5, with a possible D match to TRBD2 (7 bases). Germline CDR1 SQVTM, CDR2 ANQGSEA. This CDR3 contains 13 residues. The V and J ends lost 7 bases and 5 bases respectively, with 17 bases between them. The CDR3 here is CSAGLPGGETQYF. The DNA of the CDR3 is TGCAGCGCCGGACTACCGGGGGGCGAGACCCAGTACTTC.

The V and J genes are TRBV5-1 and TRBJ1-5, with D possibly matching TRBD1 (6 bases). The V end was cut by 0 bases, the J end by 9 bases, with 13 bases between. The germline gives CDR1 SGHRS, CDR2 YFSETQ. This CDR3 spans 14 amino acids. DNA of the CDR3: TGCGCCAGCAGCTTGGAGCCAGGGGTGAGGCCCCAGCATTTT. It encodes CASSLEPGVRPQHF.

The chain recombines TRBV12-3 or TRBV12-4 with TRBJ2-2; 12 nucleotides match TRBD2. V shed 6 bases and J 9 bases; nucleotides not matched to a gene: 8. The CDR3 totals 15 residues. The CDR3 is CASSPTSGRVRELFF. In DNA form, the CDR3 reads TGTGCCAGCAGCCCGACTAGCGGGAGAGTCAGGGAGCTGTTTTTT.

There are many counts of this clonotype. The chain uses TRBV20-1 and TRBJ2-3; 8 positions match TRBD2. The V and J ends lost 3 bases and 1 base, in that order; junction bases with no gene match: 6. The CDR3 runs to 15 residues. CDR1 is DFQATT and CDR2 is SNEGSKA in the germline V gene (reference sequence). The CDR3 nucleotides read TGCAGTGCTAGGACGGCGGGAGGAGGCACAGATACGCAGTATTTT. Translation gives CSARTAGGGTDTQYF.

Ten or more counts support this clonotype. This chain connects TRBV9 to TRBJ2-5; D is unclear. This CDR3 is 15 amino acids long. The germline gives CDR1 SGDLS, CDR2 YYNGEE. V was shortened by 6 bases and J by 5 bases, with 20 bases between the two germline ends. CDR3 region: CASTPVASSGETQYF. Written as DNA, the CDR3 is TGTGCCAGCACTCCCGTAGCCTCGTCTGGGGAGACCCAGTACTTC.

Ten or more counts support this clonotype. This chain uses TRBV5-1 with TRBJ2-7; D gene ambiguous. V lost 4 bases and J lost 2, with 10 bases in between. The CDR3 spans 13 residues. Germline lookup yields CDR1 SGHRS and CDR2 YFSETQ. The CDR3 DNA is TGCGCCAGCAGCCTGGAGACCACCTACGAGCAGTACTTC. Translating gives CASSLETTYEQYF.

Turning to this clonotype: A much larger clone sits a single nucleotide away, making a read error possible. J is TRBJ1-2 and V is TRBV9; D perhaps matches TRBD1 (6 bases). This CDR3 is built from 13 residues. Germline assignment: CDR1 SGDLS and CDR2 YYNGEE. The CDR3, as DNA: TGTGCCAGCAGCGTTACAGGGTCGCTTGGCAACACCTTC. This gives the protein CASSVTGSLGNTF.

At least ten counts were recorded for this clonotype. The chain employs TRBV5-1 and TRBJ2-7; a weak D match, TRBD2 (5 bases). This CDR3 is built from 14 residues. Germline lookup yields CDR1 SGHRS and CDR2 YFSETQ. Trimming removed 4 bases at V and 1 base at J, with 12 bases between. CDR3 coding DNA: TGCGCCAGCAGCGGAGGTTGGGGATCCTACGAGCAGTACTTC. Its translation: CASSGGWGSYEQYF.

This chain connects TRBV20-1 to TRBJ2-3; D is undetermined. CDR1 and CDR2 (germline): DFQATT, SNEGSKA (reference sequence). The CDR3 totals 14 residues. The germline V and J ends were trimmed by 3 bases and 4 bases, with 14 bases remaining between them. The CDR3 protein is CSARIPGGPDTQYF. As DNA, the CDR3 is TGCAGTGCTAGGATCCCTGGCGGCCCAGATACGCAGTATTTT.

This clonotype was detected ten times or more. V is TRBV5-5 and J is TRBJ2-3; D tentatively fits TRBD1 or TRBD2 (7 bases each). This CDR3 is 14 amino acids long. The ends were cut back, 4 bases at V and 4 bases at J, with 13 bases in the middle. Germline CDR1 SGHKS, CDR2 YYEKEE (reference sequence). The CDR3 spells CASSKQGRADTQYF. DNA for the CDR3: TGTGCCAGCAGCAAACAGGGGAGGGCAGATACGCAGTATTTT.

On this clonotype itself: A much larger clone differs from this one at a single base, so this may be a read error. This sequence joins TRBV7-9 and TRBJ2-1; unclear D gene. Between the trimmed V and J ends, which lost 6 bases and 6 bases, there was a span of 6 bases. The CDR3 loop spans 11 amino acids. The germline V gene has CDR1 SEHNR and CDR2 FQNEAQ (reference sequence). The CDR3 DNA follows: TGTGCCAGCAGGCCCGGCAATGAGCAGTTCTTC. It is translated as CASRPGNEQFF.

Ten or more counts support this clonotype. The chain recombines TRBV5-5 with TRBJ2-1; 9 bases align to TRBD1. This CDR3 is 14 amino acids long. CDR1 SGHKS and CDR2 YYEKEE come from the germline V gene (reference sequence). Unmatched junction bases numbered 6, after V lost 4 bases and J lost 7 bases. The DNA of the CDR3 is TGTGCCAGCAGCCTACCGACAGGGGGGAATGAGCAGTTCTTC. Its translation: CASSLPTGGNEQFF.

The rearrangement links TRBV21-1 to TRBJ2-1; the table's D call of TRBD1 was not tested on the DNA. TRBV21-1 is deemed a pseudogene. CDR3 length: 16 amino acids. CDR3 sequence reads: CASSKARGYRDNEQFF. The CDR3 bases are TGTGCCAGCAGCAAAGCGAGAGGGTACAGGGACAATGAGCAGTTCTTC.

The chain carries TRBV5-4 and TRBJ2-7; 14 bases are shared with TRBD2. This CDR3 region has 14 residues. V shed 3 bases and J 9 bases; nucleotides not matched to a gene: 5. The V gene's germline CDR1 is SGHNT and CDR2 YYREEE (reference sequence). The CDR3 loop reads CASSSGTSGSGQYF. CDR3 DNA sequence: TGTGCCAGCAGCTCCGGGACTAGCGGGAGTGGGCAGTACTTC.

In its sample, this clonotype was seen a few times. The chain is built from TRBV30 and TRBJ1-5, with D possibly being TRBD1 (5 bases). V was cut by 2 bases and J by 6 bases, with 8 bases left in between. Germline CDR1 reads GTSNPN; CDR2 reads SVGIG (reference sequence). There are 12 residues in the CDR3. Written as DNA, the CDR3 is TGTGCCTGGAGTTCAGGGTTTCAGCCCCAGCATTTT. Translation gives CAWSSGFQPQHF.

This clonotype was detected ten times or more. The chain couples TRBV20-1 to TRBJ1-4; D remains ambiguous. Germline V gene lookup returns CDR1 DFQATT and CDR2 SNEGSKA (reference sequence). This CDR3 has 14 residues. V lost 2 bases and J 8 bases, leaving 15 bases between the germline ends. Here the CDR3 DNA reads TGCAGTGCTAGACAACTGGGCCATATGGAAAAACTGTTTTTT. As protein: CSARQLGHMEKLFF.

This clonotype was observed many times. This rearrangement joins TRBV5-1 to TRBJ2-5; D possibly uses TRBD1 or TRBD2 (5 bases each). Germline-derived CDR1 and CDR2 are SGHRS and YFSETQ. Trimming stripped 1 base from V and 1 base from J, with 11 bases between. The CDR3 runs to 15 residues. The CDR3 region is CASSLISGTQETQYF. DNA for the CDR3: TGCGCCAGCAGCTTGATTTCCGGGACCCAAGAGACCCAGTACTTC.

This clonotype was recorded at least ten times. J is TRBJ2-1 and V is TRBV7-2; 7 positions match TRBD2. The CDR3 runs to 16 residues. J gave up 3 bases and V 1 base, and 6 bases lay outside the gene matches. Germline V CDR1 and CDR2: SGHTA, FQGNSA. The CDR3 DNA follows: TGTGCCAGCAGCTTAGGGGGGACTACCCGCTACAATGAGCAGTTCTTC. It translates to CASSLGGTTRYNEQFF.

This clonotype was observed at least ten times. The chain uses TRBV29-1 and TRBJ2-1; D not certain. Trimming stripped 4 bases from V and 3 bases from J, with 4 bases between. The germline V gene encodes CDR1 SQVTM and CDR2 ANQGSEA. This CDR3 spans 11 amino acids. In DNA, the CDR3 is TGCAGCGTTGCAGTCTACAATGAGCAGTTCTTC. It is translated as CSVAVYNEQFF.

This clonotype occurred many times. The rearrangement uses TRBV20-1 and TRBJ2-1; 10 bases are shared with TRBD2. V lost 3 bases, J lost 9 bases, and 17 bases stayed unmatched. CDR1 is DFQATT and CDR2 is SNEGSKA in the germline V gene (reference sequence). The CDR3 has 17 amino acids. This chain's CDR3 is CSARGGHSGRAPFEQFF. The CDR3, as DNA: TGCAGTGCTAGGGGAGGCCACAGCGGGAGGGCCCCGTTTGAGCAGTTCTTC.

This clonotype was detected a few times. This chain joins TRBV12-3 or TRBV12-4 and TRBJ1-1; D unresolved. V was shortened by 4 bases and J by 4 bases, with 16 bases between the two germline ends. The CDR3 is 15 residues long. CDR3 protein: CASSYAVNEITEAFF. CDR3 coding DNA: TGTGCCAGCAGTTACGCTGTAAATGAAATCACTGAAGCTTTCTTT.

This clonotype was recorded many times. This chain links TRBV3-2 with TRBJ1-5; TRBD1, the table's D call, lacks a check against the DNA. TRBV3-2 is deemed a pseudogene. CDR3 size: 18 residues. CDR3 residues: CASSQDDGGDVGNQPQHF. For the CDR3, the DNA is TGTGCCAGCAGCCAAGACGACGGGGGGGACGTAGGGAATCAGCCCCAGCATTTT.

In this sample, this clonotype turned up many times. The chain links TRBV18 to TRBJ2-7; possible D gene TRBD1, 5 bases. Germline V gene data show CDR1 as KGHSH and CDR2 as LQKENI. The V gene lost 6 bases and the J gene lost 0 bases, with 12 bases spanning the gap. The CDR3 has 14 residues. CDR3 coding DNA: TGTGCCAGCTCTACAACACAGGTCTCCTACGAGCAGTACTTC. Encoded protein: CASSTTQVSYEQYF.

This clonotype occurred many times. The chain has TRBV3-1 and TRBJ2-7; unclear D gene. The CDR3 sequence is 11 residues long. The V gene's germline CDR1 is LGHDT and CDR2 YNNKEL (reference sequence). V was pared by 5 bases and J by 3 bases, with 5 bases between. CDR3 region: CASSYFYEQYF. The CDR3 DNA reads as TGTGCCAGCAGCTACTTCTACGAGCAGTACTTC.

The sample holds many counts of this clonotype. The chain employs TRBV5-1 and TRBJ2-7; 12 positions match TRBD1. Germline CDR1 and CDR2: SGHRS and YFSETQ. Unmatched junction bases numbered 5, after V lost 1 base and J lost 6 bases. The CDR3 contains 15 residues. CDR3 DNA sequence: TGCGCCAGCAGCTTGTTAGGGACAGGGGGCGGCGAGCAGTACTTC. Residues: CASSLLGTGGGEQYF.